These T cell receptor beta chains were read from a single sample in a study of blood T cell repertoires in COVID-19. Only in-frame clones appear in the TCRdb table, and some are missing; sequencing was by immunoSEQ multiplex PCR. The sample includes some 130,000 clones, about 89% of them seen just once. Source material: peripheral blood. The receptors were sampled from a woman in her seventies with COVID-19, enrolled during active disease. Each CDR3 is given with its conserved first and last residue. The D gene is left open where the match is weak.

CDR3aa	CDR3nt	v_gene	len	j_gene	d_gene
CASSPPTGGGGNEQFF	TGTGCCAGCTCACCACCGACAGGGGGGGGCGGAAATGAGCAGTTCTTC	TRBV18	16	TRBJ2-1	TRBD1
CASSQQGNSGNTIYF	TGTGCCAGCAGCCAACAGGGGAACTCTGGAAACACCATATATTTT	TRBV7-8	15	TRBJ1-3	TRBD1
CASSGGGGSNTGELFF	TGTGCCAGCAGCGGGGGCGGGGGGTCGAACACCGGGGAGCTGTTTTTT	TRBV9	16	TRBJ2-2	TRBD2
CASSFGVAAKETQYF	TGTGCCAGCAGCTTCGGGGTAGCGGCTAAAGAGACCCAGTACTTC	TRBV4-2	15	TRBJ2-5	NA
CATSDDLSGGSHTGELFF	TGTGCCACCAGTGATGACCTTAGCGGGGGGAGTCACACCGGGGAGCTGTTTTTT	TRBV24-1	18	TRBJ2-2	TRBD2
CASRKDKNTEAFF	TGTGCCAGCAGGAAGGACAAAAACACTGAAGCTTTCTTT	TRBV25-1	13	TRBJ1-1	NA
CASSSQGLTNYGYTF	TGTGCCAGCAGCTCACAGGGGCTCACCAACTATGGCTACACCTTC	TRBV5-6	15	TRBJ1-2	TRBD1
CASSFGGFPSTYEQYF	TGTGCCAGCAGCTTCGGGGGTTTCCCCTCTACCTACGAGCAGTACTTC	TRBV11-3	16	TRBJ2-7	NA
CASSSGQSVSPLHF	TGTGCCAGCAGTTCGGGACAGTCGGTCTCACCCCTCCACTTT	TRBV27	14	TRBJ1-6	TRBD1
CAINPTGGLNSPLHF	TGTGCCATCAATCCGACAGGGGGCTTAAATTCGCCCCTCCACTTT	TRBV10-3	15	TRBJ1-6	TRBD1
CASSPEGMGHDGYTF	TGTGCCAGCAGCCCCGAGGGCATGGGTCATGATGGCTACACCTTC	TRBV7-8	15	TRBJ1-2	NA
CASTGTYNEQFF	TGTGCCAGCACAGGAACTTACAATGAGCAGTTCTTC	TRBV28	12	TRBJ2-1	NA